The 2 T cell receptor beta chains below come from one sample, sequenced in a study of CD8 T cells in Susac syndrome. Random hexamers were used to reverse transcribe the RNA input (about 0.5 to 1 ug). TCRdb redid the calling of the immunoSEQ multiplex PCR reads with MiXCR, one entry per CDR3 protein. The table lists approximately 230,000 distinct CDR3 sequences, just over 90% of them singletons, with 0.06% to 0.08% in the top ten. The sequenced material came from CD4+ T cells from PBMCs. Receptors originate from a human donor with multiple sclerosis.

The chain uses TRBV27 and TRBJ1-4; D remains unclear. The CDR3 contains 13 residues. Germline CDR1 is MNHEY and CDR2 is SMNVEV (reference sequence). The ends were cut back, 3 bases at V and 7 bases at J, with 9 bases in the middle. The CDR3: CASSFVGGEKLFF. CDR3 in DNA: TGTGCCAGCAGTTTCGTAGGTGGTGAAAAACTGTTTTTT.

The genes are TRBV24-1 and TRBJ1-5, with 7 bases matching TRBD1. The trim removed 9 bases at V and 4 bases at J, leaving 2 bases unmatched. Germline CDR1 is KGHDR and CDR2 is SFDVKD. The CDR3 length is 12 residues. Written as DNA, the CDR3 is TGTGCCACCGCGACAGGGAATCAGCCCCAGCATTTT. It encodes CATATGNQPQHF.